Listed below are T cell receptor beta chains from one sample, sequenced in a study of T-cell reconstitution after alpha-beta-depleted transplantation in children. TCRdb re-called the PCR reads with MiXCR, one entry per CDR3 protein. The sample includes roughly 610,000 distinct CDR3 sequences, roughly 10% seen only once; the top ten take less than 4.5%. The source material was PBMCs from the stem cell graft donor, sampled from the stem cell graft. These receptors were obtained from a human donor who donated a stem cell graft to a child with acute myeloid leukemia. The CDR3 runs from the conserved cysteine through the conserved F or W. A D gene is named only where the DNA matches it firmly. Only some rows state a clone size, as once, few, many or a class for expanded clones.

D gene: TRBD2
J gene: TRBJ2-5
V gene: TRBV20-1
clone size: .
CDR3 DNA: TGCAGTGCTAGAGAGGGACTAGCGGGAGTGGGGACCCAGTACTTC
CDR3 protein: CSAREGLAGVGTQYF

D gene: TRBD1
J gene: TRBJ1-5
V gene: TRBV27
clone size: few
CDR3 DNA: TGTGCCAGCAGCCCCAAATTCGACAGGGCCTATAGCAATCAGCCCCAGCATTTT
CDR3 protein: CASSPKFDRAYSNQPQHF

D gene: .
J gene: TRBJ2-1
V gene: TRBV6-2/TRBV6-3
clone size: .
CDR3 DNA: TGTGCCAGCAGTTACTCTGGCGGGATGGTCTCCTACAATGAGCAGTTCTTC
CDR3 protein: CASSYSGGMVSYNEQFF

D gene: .
J gene: TRBJ2-7
V gene: TRBV29-1
clone size: few
CDR3 DNA: TGCAGCGTTGATCCGGGGATCGACGAGCAGTACTTC
CDR3 protein: CSVDPGIDEQYF

D gene: .
J gene: TRBJ2-1
V gene: TRBV25-1
clone size: few
CDR3 DNA: TGTGCCAGCAGTGAGGGTAGGGGTTCCTACAATGAGCAGTTCTTC
CDR3 protein: CASSEGRGSYNEQFF

D gene: .
J gene: TRBJ2-2
V gene: TRBV28
clone size: .
CDR3 DNA: TGTGCCAGCAAATGGGGGACCCCAGGGGGGGAGCTGTTTTTT
CDR3 protein: CASKWGTPGGELFF

D gene: .
J gene: TRBJ1-1
V gene: TRBV28
clone size: .
CDR3 DNA: TGTGCCAGCAGTTTAATGGGGGTGAGGAACACTGAAGCTTTCTTT
CDR3 protein: CASSLMGVRNTEAFF

D gene: .
J gene: TRBJ2-3
V gene: TRBV4-3
clone size: few
CDR3 DNA: TGCGCCAGCAGCCTACAAGTTCAATACGGCACAGATACGCAGTATTTT
CDR3 protein: CASSLQVQYGTDTQYF

D gene: TRBD1
J gene: TRBJ2-2
V gene: TRBV6-4
clone size: few
CDR3 DNA: TGTGCCAGCAGCCTCCGGGACAGGGGAGGATCCGGGGAGCTGTTTTTT
CDR3 protein: CASSLRDRGGSGELFF

D gene: TRBD2
J gene: TRBJ2-4
V gene: TRBV12-3/TRBV12-4
clone size: many
CDR3 DNA: TGTGCCAGCAGTTTAGAGTCTAGCGGGAAGGGAAACATTCAGTACTTC
CDR3 protein: CASSLESSGKGNIQYF

D gene: .
J gene: TRBJ2-3
V gene: TRBV12-3/TRBV12-4
clone size: few
CDR3 DNA: TGTGCCAGCAGTTTCCAAGACTTCACAGATACGCAGTATTTT
CDR3 protein: CASSFQDFTDTQYF

D gene: TRBD1
J gene: TRBJ1-2
V gene: TRBV24-1
clone size: .
CDR3 DNA: TGTGCCACCAGTGAATGGACAGGGAACTATGGCTACACCTTC
CDR3 protein: CATSEWTGNYGYTF